The 21 T cell receptor beta chains below come from one sample, sequenced in a study of T cells in Graves' hyperthyroidism and ophthalmopathy. From RNA transcripts, TCR beta CDR3 regions were amplified. The HTBI primer set was used in a first-round RT-PCR of the TCR CDR3. TCRdb recomputed calls from the multiplex PCR reads with MiXCR, one row per CDR3 protein. The sample consists of a few hundred thousand distinct CDR3 sequences, about a fifth of them appearing once. Sequencing was carried out using blood. The receptors come from a man between 18 and 29 years old with Graves' hyperthyroidism.

The chain couples TRBV12-3 or TRBV12-4 to TRBJ1-5; no definite D call. V was cut by 1 base and J by 10 bases, with 5 bases left in between. CDR3 length equals 11 residues. CDR3 coding DNA: TGTGCCAGCAGTTTAGGTAGTCCCCAGCATTTT. Translating it yields CASSLGSPQHF.

This clonotype was seen ten or more times. The chain combines TRBV4-2 with TRBJ1-5; D is perhaps TRBD1 (6 bases). The CDR3 length is 18 residues. Trimming removed 3 bases at V and 1 base at J, with 19 bases between. Germline V CDR1 and CDR2: LGHNA, YNFKEQ. The CDR3 DNA reads as TGTGCCAGCAGCCAGGGTGGAACAGGGACGGGGAGCAATCAGCCCCAGCATTTT. Translation: CASSQGGTGTGSNQPQHF.

There are many counts of this clonotype. V is TRBV7-2 and J is TRBJ2-2, with a possible D match to TRBD2 (7 bases). The germline CDR1 and CDR2 sequences are SGHTA and FQGNSA. V was pared by 5 bases and J by 5 bases, with 15 bases between. The CDR3 runs 15 residues. The CDR3 loop is CASSLGGAQTGELFF. CDR3 DNA: TGTGCCAGCAGCCTAGGGGGGGCGCAGACCGGGGAGCTGTTTTTT. Based on the CDR3 plus reference TRBV7-2 and TRBJ2-2, the full variable domain is GAGVSQSPSNKVTEKGKDVELRCDPISGHTALYWYRQSLGQGLEFLIYFQGNSAPDKSGLPSDRFSAERTGGSVSTLTIQRTQQEDSAVYLCASSLGGAQTGELFFGEGSRLTVL.

This clonotype has a count of ten or more. The J gene is TRBJ2-5, the V gene TRBV28; possibly TRBD2 for D (6 bases). The V gene lost 4 bases and the J gene lost 5 bases, with 11 bases spanning the gap. The germline V gene encodes CDR1 MDHEN and CDR2 SYDVKM. The CDR3 covers 13 residues. CDR3: CASSSPGRETQYF. As DNA, the CDR3 is TGTGCCAGCAGTTCTCCTGGGAGGGAGACCCAGTACTTC.

This clonotype was observed many times. The chain combines TRBV7-2 with TRBJ1-2; D ambiguous. The germline V and J ends were trimmed by 2 bases and 3 bases, with 10 bases remaining between them. The CDR3 loop spans 14 amino acids. Germline assignment: CDR1 SGHTA and CDR2 FQGNSA. The CDR3 nucleotides are TGTGCCAGCAGCTTAAGGTCGGCCCACTATGGCTACACCTTC. It encodes CASSLRSAHYGYTF.

The chain combines TRBV25-1 with TRBJ2-5, with TRBD1 matching over 9 bases. Germline CDR1 is MGHDK and CDR2 is SYGVNS. The CDR3 contains 20 residues. The J segment lost 2 bases and the V segment lost 2 bases, leaving 18 bases of the junction unmatched. The CDR3 region is CASSEPLPGQGERGQETQYF. CDR3 nucleotide sequence: TGTGCCAGCAGTGAACCCCTACCGGGACAGGGAGAGAGGGGGCAAGAGACCCAGTACTTC.

This clonotype occurred many times. The chain carries TRBV19 and TRBJ1-5, with 7 bases matching TRBD1. V shed 5 bases, J shed 8 bases, and the junction held 6 bases outside the gene matches. CDR3 length: 13 amino acids. In germline, CDR1 is LNHDA, CDR2 SQIVND (reference sequence). The DNA for the CDR3 is TGTGCCAGTAGTGGAGGGGGCTGGGAGCCCCAGCATTTT. As protein: CASSGGGWEPQHF. The whole variable domain, filled in from reference TRBV19 and TRBJ1-5, reads DGGITQSPKYLFRKEGQNVTLSCEQNLNHDAMYWYRQDPGQGLRLIYYSQIVNDFQKGDIAEGYSVSREKKESFPLTVTSAQKNPTAFYLCASSGGGWEPQHFGDGTRLSIL.

This clonotype was seen at least ten times. V is TRBV20-1 and J is TRBJ1-5, with 8 bases that match TRBD1. V lost 3 bases to trimming and J lost 7 bases; unmatched junction nucleotides: 5. This CDR3 is 13 amino acids long. Germline V gene sequence: CDR1 DFQATT, CDR2 SNEGSKA (reference sequence). The CDR3 DNA is TGCAGTGCTAGCCAGGGGGCGGAACAGCCCCAGCATTTT. This gives the protein CSASQGAEQPQHF.

The chain combines TRBV30 with TRBJ1-2; D is unresolved. The CDR3 has 12 amino acids. The V gene's germline CDR1 is GTSNPN and CDR2 SVGIG (reference sequence). The V gene lost 8 bases and the J gene lost 3 bases, with 13 bases spanning the gap. The CDR3 sequence is CARGLSHYGYTF. The CDR3 region has the DNA TGTGCCCGCGGACTCTCGCACTATGGCTACACCTTC.

Ten or more counts support this clonotype. The chain is built from TRBV12-3 or TRBV12-4 and TRBJ2-2, with D unclear. The CDR3 totals 17 residues. V gave up 3 bases and J gave up 0 bases, with 14 bases separating them. This CDR3 is CASSFFPETANTGELFF. DNA for the CDR3: TGTGCCAGCAGTTTTTTCCCTGAGACGGCGAACACCGGGGAGCTGTTTTTT.

On this clonotype itself: No conserved phenylalanine or tryptophan ends this CDR3, so it is likely a read error. V gene TRBV2 combines with J gene TRBJ2-2; perhaps D is TRBD1 or TRBD2 (5 bases each). CDR3 size: 14 residues. Trimming cost V 5 bases and J 4 bases, with 11 bases left between them. CDR1 and CDR2 from the germline V gene are SNHLY and FYNNEI. CDR3 region: CASSRDEGTGELFL. The CDR3 DNA sequence: TGTGCCAGCAGTCGGGACGAAGGCACCGGGGAGCTGTTTTTG.

The sample holds a few counts of this clonotype. This sequence joins TRBV4-1 and TRBJ2-7; the match to TRBD1 covers 7 bases. Germline V gene sequence: CDR1 MGHRA, CDR2 YSYEKL. The J segment lost 1 base and the V segment lost 0 bases, leaving 3 bases of the junction unmatched. CDR3 length: 15 amino acids. The CDR3 DNA follows: TGCGCCAGCAGCCAAGAGGGCAGGGGGTCCTACGAGCAGTACTTC. Its protein is CASSQEGRGSYEQYF.

This clonotype was detected ten times or more. This chain connects TRBV6-1 to TRBJ1-3; D might be TRBD1 (5 bases). The CDR3 has 14 amino acids. Trimming removed 7 bases at V and 4 bases at J, with 14 bases between. Germline CDR1 reads MNHNS; CDR2 reads SASEGT. The CDR3 nucleotides are TGTGCCAGCACCCGGGGCCCTCCAGGAAACACCATATATTTT. It specifies CASTRGPPGNTIYF.

CDR3 DNA: TGCGCCAAGCCACCAGGGACAGGGGACGCCGGGGCCAATCAGCCCCAGCATTTT. Encoded protein: CAKPPGTGDAGANQPQHF. The V gene is TRBV5-1, the J gene TRBJ1-5; 10 bases are a match to TRBD1. CDR3 length equals 18 residues. V dropped 9 bases and J dropped 3; count of bases not matched to a gene: 18. The germline V gene has CDR1 SGHRS and CDR2 YFSETQ. Supplemented by reference TRBV5-1 and TRBJ1-5, the full variable domain reads KAGVTQTPRYLIKTRGQQVTLSCSPISGHRSVSWYQQTPGQGLQFLFEYFSETQRNKGNFPGRFSGRQFSNSRSEMNVSTLELGDSALYLCAKPPGTGDAGANQPQHFGDGTRLSIL.

This chain joins TRBV3-1 and TRBJ2-5; D is possibly TRBD1 (6 bases). The V gene lost 3 bases and the J gene lost 5 bases, with 10 bases spanning the gap. This CDR3 spans 13 amino acids. Germline lookup yields CDR1 LGHDT and CDR2 YNNKEL (reference sequence). DNA of the CDR3: TGTGCCAGCAGCCACACAGGGCTGGAGACCCAGTACTTC. This sequence encodes CASSHTGLETQYF.

There are many counts of this clonotype. V usage is TRBV6-5 and J usage is TRBJ1-2; 7 bases agree with TRBD1. The germline V gene has CDR1 MNHEY and CDR2 SVGAGI. This CDR3 is 12 amino acids long. After removal of 6 bases from V and 8 bases from J, the junction contained 6 bases not matched to a gene. This CDR3 reads CASRSTGDGYTF. DNA of the CDR3: TGTGCCAGCAGATCAACAGGGGACGGCTACACCTTC.

A few counts support this clonotype. Sequence at one end of the junction differs from germline and may be a read error. J is TRBJ1-5 and V is TRBV2; D perhaps matches TRBD1 (5 bases). This CDR3 contains 14 residues. Germline CDR1 and CDR2: SNHLY and FYNNEI. DNA for the CDR3: TGTGCCAGCAGTGTAGGAGGGGCGAATCAGCCCCAGCGTTTT. It codes for CASSVGGANQPQRF.

This clonotype has only a few counts. The V and J genes are TRBV6-1 and TRBJ2-2, with D perhaps matching TRBD1 (5 bases). The CDR3 has 16 residues. The V end lost 2 bases, the J end lost 8 bases, and 18 bases lay between the germline ends. Germline CDR1 is MNHNS and CDR2 is SASEGT. CDR3 sequence: CASSEMEPRAPGELFF. CDR3 nucleotides: TGTGCCAGCAGTGAAATGGAACCCAGGGCGCCTGGGGAGCTGTTTTTT.

At least ten counts were recorded for this clonotype. V gene TRBV19 combines with J gene TRBJ1-1; 10 bases line up with TRBD1. V lost 4 bases and J lost 4; bases outside the gene matches: 3. The CDR3 is 14 residues long. From germline, CDR1 is LNHDA and CDR2 SQIVND (reference sequence). In nucleotides, the CDR3 is TGTGCCAGTAGTACGACAGGGGGCGGCACTGAAGCTTTCTTT. Its translation is CASSTTGGGTEAFF.

This clonotype was recorded a few times. The chain has TRBV30 and TRBJ2-5, with D possibly being TRBD1 (5 bases). The CDR3 is made up of 15 amino acids. The V end was cut by 0 bases, the J end by 1 base, with 12 bases between. The V gene's germline CDR1 is GTSNPN and CDR2 SVGIG (reference sequence). The CDR3 region is CAWSVQASLQETQYF. The CDR3 DNA is TGTGCCTGGAGTGTACAGGCTTCCCTCCAAGAGACCCAGTACTTC.

In this sample, this clonotype turned up many times. The chain employs TRBV5-1 and TRBJ2-5; possible D gene TRBD2, 5 bases. From germline, CDR1 is SGHRS and CDR2 YFSETQ. Trimming took 0 bases from V and 0 from J, leaving 9 bases between them. CDR3 length: 15 residues. The CDR3 nucleotides are TGCGCCAGCAGCTTGGAGGGCGGGTACCAAGAGACCCAGTACTTC. Translating it yields CASSLEGGYQETQYF.